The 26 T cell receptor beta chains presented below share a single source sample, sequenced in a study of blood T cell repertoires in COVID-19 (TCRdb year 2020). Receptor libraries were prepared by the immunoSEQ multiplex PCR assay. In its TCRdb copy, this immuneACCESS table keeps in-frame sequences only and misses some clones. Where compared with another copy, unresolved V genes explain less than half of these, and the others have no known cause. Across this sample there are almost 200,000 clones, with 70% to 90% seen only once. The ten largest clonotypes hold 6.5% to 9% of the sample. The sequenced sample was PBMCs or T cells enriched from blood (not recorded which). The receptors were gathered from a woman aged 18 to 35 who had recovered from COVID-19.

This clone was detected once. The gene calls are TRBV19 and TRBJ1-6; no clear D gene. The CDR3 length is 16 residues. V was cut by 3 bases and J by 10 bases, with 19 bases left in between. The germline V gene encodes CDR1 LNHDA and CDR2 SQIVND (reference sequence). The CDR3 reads CASSMVLVTQHSPLHF. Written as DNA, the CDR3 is TGTGCCAGTAGTATGGTTCTTGTCACACAGCACTCACCCCTCCACTTT.

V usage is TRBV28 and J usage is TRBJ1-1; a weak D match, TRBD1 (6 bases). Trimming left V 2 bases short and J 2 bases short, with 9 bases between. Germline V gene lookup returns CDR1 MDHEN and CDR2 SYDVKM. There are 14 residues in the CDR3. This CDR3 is CASSLGTPNTEAFF. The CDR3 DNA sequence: TGTGCCAGCAGTTTAGGGACACCCAACACTGAAGCTTTCTTT.

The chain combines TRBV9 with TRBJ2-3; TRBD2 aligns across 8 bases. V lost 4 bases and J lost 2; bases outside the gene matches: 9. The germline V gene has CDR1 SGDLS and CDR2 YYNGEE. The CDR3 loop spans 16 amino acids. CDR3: CASSLTSGLNTDTQYF. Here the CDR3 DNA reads TGTGCCAGCAGCCTTACTAGCGGACTAAACACAGATACGCAGTATTTT.

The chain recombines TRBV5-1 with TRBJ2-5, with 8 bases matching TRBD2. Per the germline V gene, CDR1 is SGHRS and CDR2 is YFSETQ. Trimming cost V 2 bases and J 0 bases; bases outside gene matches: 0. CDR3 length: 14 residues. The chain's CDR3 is CASSFSGDQETQYF. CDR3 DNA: TGCGCCAGCAGCTTTAGCGGGGACCAAGAGACCCAGTACTTC.

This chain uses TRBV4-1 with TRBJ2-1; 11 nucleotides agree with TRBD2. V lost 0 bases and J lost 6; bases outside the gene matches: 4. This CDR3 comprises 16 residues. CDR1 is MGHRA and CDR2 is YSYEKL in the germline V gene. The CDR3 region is CASSQDSLAGGNEQFF. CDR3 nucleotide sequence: TGCGCCAGCAGCCAAGATTCGCTAGCGGGGGGCAATGAGCAGTTCTTC.

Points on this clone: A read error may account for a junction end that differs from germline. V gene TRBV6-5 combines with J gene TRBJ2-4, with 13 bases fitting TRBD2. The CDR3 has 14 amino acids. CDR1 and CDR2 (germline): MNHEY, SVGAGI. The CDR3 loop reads CTSTSGGGKNIQYF. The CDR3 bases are TGTACCAGCACTAGCGGGGGGGGCAAAAACATTCAGTACTTC.

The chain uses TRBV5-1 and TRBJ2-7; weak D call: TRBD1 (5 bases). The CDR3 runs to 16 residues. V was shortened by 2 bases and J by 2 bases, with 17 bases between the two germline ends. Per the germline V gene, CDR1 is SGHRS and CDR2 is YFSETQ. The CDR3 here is CASSFNLDTRTYEQYF. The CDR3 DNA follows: TGCGCCAGCAGCTTCAATTTGGACACGCGAACCTACGAGCAGTACTTC.

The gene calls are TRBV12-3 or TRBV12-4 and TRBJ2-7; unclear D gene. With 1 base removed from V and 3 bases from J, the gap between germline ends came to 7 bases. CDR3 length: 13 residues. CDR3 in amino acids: CASSLGANYEQYF. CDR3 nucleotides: TGTGCCAGCAGTTTAGGGGCAAACTACGAGCAGTACTTC.

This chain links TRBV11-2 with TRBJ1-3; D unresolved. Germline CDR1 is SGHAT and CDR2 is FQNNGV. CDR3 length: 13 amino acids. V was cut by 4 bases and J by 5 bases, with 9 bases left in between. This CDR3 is CASSSAVRNTIYF. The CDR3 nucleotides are TGTGCCAGCAGCTCCGCGGTTCGAAACACCATATATTTT.

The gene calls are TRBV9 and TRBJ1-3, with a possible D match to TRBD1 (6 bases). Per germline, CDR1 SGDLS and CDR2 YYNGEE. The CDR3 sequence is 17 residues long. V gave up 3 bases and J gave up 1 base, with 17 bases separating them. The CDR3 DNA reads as TGTGCCAGCAGCGGCTGGGGGACCACAGGGTCTGGAAACACCATATATTTT. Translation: CASSGWGTTGSGNTIYF.

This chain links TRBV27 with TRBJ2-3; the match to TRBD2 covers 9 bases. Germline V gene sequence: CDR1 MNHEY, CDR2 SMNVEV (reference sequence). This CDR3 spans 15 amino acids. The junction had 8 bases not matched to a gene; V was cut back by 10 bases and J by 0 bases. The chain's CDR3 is CANKTSGPSTDTQYF. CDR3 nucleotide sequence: TGTGCCAACAAGACTAGCGGCCCTAGCACAGATACGCAGTATTTT.

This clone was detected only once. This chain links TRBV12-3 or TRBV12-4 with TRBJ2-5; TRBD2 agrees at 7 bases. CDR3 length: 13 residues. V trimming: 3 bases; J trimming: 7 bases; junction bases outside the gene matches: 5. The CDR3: CASSFGGGGTQYF. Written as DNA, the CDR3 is TGTGCCAGCAGTTTTGGTGGGGGGGGGACCCAGTACTTC.

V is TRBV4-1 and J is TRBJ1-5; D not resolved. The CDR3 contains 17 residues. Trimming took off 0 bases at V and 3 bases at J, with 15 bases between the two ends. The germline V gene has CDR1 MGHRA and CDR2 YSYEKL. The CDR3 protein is CASSQDKGDAFNQPQHF. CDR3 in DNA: TGCGCCAGCAGCCAAGATAAGGGAGACGCCTTCAATCAGCCCCAGCATTTT.

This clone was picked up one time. This CDR3 reads CASSIRVSEAFF. CDR3 DNA: TGTGCCAGCAGCATCAGGGTTAGTGAAGCTTTCTTT. This rearrangement joins TRBV5-6 to TRBJ1-1, with D possibly being TRBD1 (5 bases). The CDR3 runs 12 residues. Trimming stripped 4 bases from V and 7 bases from J, with 11 bases between. Germline V gene data show CDR1 as SGHDT and CDR2 as YYEEEE.

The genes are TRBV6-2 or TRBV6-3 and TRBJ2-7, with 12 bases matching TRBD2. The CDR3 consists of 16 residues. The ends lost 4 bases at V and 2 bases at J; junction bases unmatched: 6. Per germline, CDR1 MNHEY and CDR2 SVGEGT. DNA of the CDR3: TGTGCCAGCAGTTTGACTAGCGGGGGCCTCACCTACGAGCAGTACTTC. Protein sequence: CASSLTSGGLTYEQYF.

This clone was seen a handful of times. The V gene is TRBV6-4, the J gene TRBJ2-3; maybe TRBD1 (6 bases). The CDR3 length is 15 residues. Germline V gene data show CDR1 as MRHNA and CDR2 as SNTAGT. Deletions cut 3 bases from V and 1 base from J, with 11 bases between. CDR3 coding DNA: TGTGCCAGCAGTGAACAGGGTGGGGGCACAGATACGCAGTATTTT. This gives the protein CASSEQGGGTDTQYF.

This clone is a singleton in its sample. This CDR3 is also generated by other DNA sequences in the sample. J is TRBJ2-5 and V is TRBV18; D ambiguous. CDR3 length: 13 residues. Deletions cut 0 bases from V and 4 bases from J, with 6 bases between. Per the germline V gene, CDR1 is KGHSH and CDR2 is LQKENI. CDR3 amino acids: CASSPPMRETQYF. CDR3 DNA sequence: TGTGCCAGCTCACCACCTATGCGAGAGACCCAGTACTTC.

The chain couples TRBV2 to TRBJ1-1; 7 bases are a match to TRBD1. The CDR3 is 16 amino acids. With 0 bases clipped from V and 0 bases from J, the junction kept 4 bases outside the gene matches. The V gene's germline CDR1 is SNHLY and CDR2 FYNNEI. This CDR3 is CASSEAGQALNTEAFF. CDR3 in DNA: TGTGCCAGCAGTGAAGCAGGACAGGCCCTGAACACTGAAGCTTTCTTT.

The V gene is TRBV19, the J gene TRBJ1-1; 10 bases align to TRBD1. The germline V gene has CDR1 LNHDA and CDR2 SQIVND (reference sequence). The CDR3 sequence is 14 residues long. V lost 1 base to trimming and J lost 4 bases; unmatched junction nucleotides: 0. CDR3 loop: CASSIGTGGTEAFF. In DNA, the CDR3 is TGTGCCAGTAGTATAGGGACAGGGGGCACTGAAGCTTTCTTT.

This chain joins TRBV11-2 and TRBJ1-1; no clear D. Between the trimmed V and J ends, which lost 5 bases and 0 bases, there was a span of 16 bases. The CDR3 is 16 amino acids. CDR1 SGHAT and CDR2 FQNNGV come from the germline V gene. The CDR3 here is CASSPRRTEMNTEAFF. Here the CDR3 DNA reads TGTGCCAGCAGCCCCAGACGGACTGAAATGAACACTGAAGCTTTCTTT.

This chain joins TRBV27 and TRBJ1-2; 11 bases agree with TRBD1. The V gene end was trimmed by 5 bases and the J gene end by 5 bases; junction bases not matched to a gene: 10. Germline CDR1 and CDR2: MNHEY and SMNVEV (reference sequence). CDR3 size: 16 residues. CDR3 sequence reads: CASSPRPDRGPYGYTF. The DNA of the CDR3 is TGTGCCAGCAGTCCCCGGCCGGACAGGGGGCCGTATGGCTACACCTTC.

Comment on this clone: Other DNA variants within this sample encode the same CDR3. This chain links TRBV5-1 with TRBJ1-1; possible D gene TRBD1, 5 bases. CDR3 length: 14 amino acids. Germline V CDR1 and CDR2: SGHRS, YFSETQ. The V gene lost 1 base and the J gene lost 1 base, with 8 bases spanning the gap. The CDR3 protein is CASSLTGRNTEAFF. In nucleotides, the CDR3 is TGCGCCAGCAGCTTGACAGGCAGGAACACTGAAGCTTTCTTT.

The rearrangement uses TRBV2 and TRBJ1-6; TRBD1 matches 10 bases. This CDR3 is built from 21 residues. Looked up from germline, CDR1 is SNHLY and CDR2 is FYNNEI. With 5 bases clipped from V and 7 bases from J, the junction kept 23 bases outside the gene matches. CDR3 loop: CASSQPLGTGDRGGRNSPLHF. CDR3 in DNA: TGTGCCAGCAGTCAGCCACTTGGGACAGGGGACCGGGGAGGGAGAAATTCACCCCTCCACTTT.

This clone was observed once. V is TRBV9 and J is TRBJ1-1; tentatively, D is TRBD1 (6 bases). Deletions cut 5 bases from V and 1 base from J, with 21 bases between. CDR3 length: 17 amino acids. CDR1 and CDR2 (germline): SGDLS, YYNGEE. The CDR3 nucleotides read TGTGCCAGCAGTCCAAAGATTATCGGACAGTCGAACACTGAAGCTTTCTTT. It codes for CASSPKIIGQSNTEAFF.

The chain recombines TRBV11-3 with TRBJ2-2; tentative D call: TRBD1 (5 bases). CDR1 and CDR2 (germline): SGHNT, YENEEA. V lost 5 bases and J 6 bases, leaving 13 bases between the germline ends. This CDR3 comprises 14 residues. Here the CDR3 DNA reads TGTGCCAGCAGCGATCAAAGGGGCCCCGGGGAGCTGTTTTTT. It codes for CASSDQRGPGELFF.

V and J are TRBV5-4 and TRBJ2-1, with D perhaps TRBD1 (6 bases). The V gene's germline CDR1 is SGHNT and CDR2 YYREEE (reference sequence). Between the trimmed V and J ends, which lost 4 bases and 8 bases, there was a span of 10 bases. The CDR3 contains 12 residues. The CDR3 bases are TGTGCCAGCAGCCCACAGGGTTATGAGCAGTTCTTC. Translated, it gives CASSPQGYEQFF.